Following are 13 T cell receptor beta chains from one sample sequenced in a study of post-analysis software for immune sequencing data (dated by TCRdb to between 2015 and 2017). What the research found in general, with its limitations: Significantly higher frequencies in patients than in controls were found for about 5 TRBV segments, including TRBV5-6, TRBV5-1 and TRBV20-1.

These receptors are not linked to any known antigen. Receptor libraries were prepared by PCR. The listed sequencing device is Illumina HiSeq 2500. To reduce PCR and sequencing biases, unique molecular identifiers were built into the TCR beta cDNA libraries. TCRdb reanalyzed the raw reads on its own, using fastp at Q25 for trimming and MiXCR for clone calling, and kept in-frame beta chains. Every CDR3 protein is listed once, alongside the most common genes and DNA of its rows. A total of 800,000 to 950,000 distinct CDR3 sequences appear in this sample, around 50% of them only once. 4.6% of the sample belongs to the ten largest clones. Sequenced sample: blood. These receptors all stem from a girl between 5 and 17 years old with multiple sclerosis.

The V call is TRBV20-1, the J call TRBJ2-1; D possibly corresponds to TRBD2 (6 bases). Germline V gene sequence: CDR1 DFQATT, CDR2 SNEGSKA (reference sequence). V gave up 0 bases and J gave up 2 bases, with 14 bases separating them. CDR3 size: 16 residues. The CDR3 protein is CSARDLRTTPYNEQFF. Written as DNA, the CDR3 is TGCAGTGCTAGAGATCTGCGGACTACGCCCTACAATGAGCAGTTCTTC.

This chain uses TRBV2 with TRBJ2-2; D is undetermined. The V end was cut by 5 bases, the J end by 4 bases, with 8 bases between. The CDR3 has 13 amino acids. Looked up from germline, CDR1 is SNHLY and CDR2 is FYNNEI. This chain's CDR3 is CASSMAFTGELFF. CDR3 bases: TGTGCCAGCAGTATGGCGTTCACCGGGGAGCTGTTTTTT.

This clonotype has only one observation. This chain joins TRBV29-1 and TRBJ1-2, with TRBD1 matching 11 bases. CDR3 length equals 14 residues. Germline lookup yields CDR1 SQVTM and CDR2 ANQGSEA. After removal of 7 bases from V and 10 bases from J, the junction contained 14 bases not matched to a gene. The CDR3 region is CSAPPGQGEVDYTF. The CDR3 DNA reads TGCAGCGCTCCGCCGGGACAGGGGGAAGTTGACTACACCTTC.

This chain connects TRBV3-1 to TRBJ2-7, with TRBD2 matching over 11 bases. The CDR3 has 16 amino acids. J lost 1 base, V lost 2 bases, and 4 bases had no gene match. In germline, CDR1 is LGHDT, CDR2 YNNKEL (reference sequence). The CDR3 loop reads CASSQPGTSGSYEQYF. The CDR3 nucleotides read TGTGCCAGCAGCCAACCCGGGACTAGCGGATCCTACGAGCAGTACTTC.

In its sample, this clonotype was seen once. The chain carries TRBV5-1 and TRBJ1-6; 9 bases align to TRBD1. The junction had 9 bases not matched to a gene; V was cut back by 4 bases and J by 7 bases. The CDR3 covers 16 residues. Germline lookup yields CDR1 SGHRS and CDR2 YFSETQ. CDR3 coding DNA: TGCGCCAGCAGCCGGGAGTGGACAGGGGCCAATTCACCCCTCCACTTT. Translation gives CASSREWTGANSPLHF.

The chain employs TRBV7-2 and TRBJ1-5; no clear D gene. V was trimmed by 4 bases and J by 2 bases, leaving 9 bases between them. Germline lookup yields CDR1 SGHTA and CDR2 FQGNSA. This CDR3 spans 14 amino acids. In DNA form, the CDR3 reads TGTGCCAGCAGCTCCTGGGATGGCAATCAGCCCCAGCATTTT. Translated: CASSSWDGNQPQHF.

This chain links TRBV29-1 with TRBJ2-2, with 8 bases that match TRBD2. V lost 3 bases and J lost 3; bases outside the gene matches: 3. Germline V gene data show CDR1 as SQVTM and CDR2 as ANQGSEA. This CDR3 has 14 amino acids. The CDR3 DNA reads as TGCAGCGTTGATAGCGGGGCTGACACCGGGGAGCTGTTTTTT. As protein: CSVDSGADTGELFF.

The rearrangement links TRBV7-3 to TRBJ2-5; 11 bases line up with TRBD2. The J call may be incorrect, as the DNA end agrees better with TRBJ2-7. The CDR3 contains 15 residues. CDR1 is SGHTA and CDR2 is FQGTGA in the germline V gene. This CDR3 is CASSLGLAAPNEQYF. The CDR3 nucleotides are TGTGCCAGCAGTTTGGGACTAGCGGCCCCCAACGAGCAGTACTTC.

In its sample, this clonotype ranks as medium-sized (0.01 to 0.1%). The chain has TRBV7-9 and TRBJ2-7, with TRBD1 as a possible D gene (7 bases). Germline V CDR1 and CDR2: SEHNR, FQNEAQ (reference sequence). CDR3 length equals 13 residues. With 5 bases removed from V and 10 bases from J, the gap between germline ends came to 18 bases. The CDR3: CASSADGGGNQYF. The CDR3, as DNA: TGTGCCAGCAGCGCGGACGGAGGGGGCAATCAGTACTTC.

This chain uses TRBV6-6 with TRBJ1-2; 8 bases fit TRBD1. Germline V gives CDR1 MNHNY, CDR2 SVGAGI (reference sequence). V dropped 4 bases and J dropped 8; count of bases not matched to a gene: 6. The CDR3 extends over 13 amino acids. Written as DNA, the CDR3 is TGTGCCAGCAGTTCCCAGGGGGCGCGAGGCTACACCTTC. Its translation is CASSSQGARGYTF.

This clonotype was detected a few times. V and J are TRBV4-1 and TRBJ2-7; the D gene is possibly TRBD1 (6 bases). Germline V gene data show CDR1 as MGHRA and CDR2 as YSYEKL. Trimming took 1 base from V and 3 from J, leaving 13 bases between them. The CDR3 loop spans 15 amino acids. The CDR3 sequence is CASSQGQVGNYEQYF. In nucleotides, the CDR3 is TGCGCCAGCAGCCAAGGACAGGTGGGCAACTACGAGCAGTACTTC.

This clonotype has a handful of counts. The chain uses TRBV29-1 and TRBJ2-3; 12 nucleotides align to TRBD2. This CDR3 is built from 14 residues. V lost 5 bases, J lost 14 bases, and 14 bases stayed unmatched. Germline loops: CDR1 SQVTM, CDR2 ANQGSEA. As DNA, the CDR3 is TGCAGCGTTCAAATCACTAGCGGGAGGTTATTCCCGTATTTT. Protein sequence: CSVQITSGRLFPYF.

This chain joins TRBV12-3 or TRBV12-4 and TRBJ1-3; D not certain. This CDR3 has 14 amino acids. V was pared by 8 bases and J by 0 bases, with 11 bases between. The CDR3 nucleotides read TGTGCCAGCGGCAGGTACACCTCTGGAAACACCATATATTTT. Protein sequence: CASGRYTSGNTIYF.